The next 24 T cell receptor beta chains were all read from a single sample in a study of vaccination and CD4 T cells after COVID-19. Oncomine TCR Beta short-read sequencing was applied to DNA from cultured CD4+ T cells. TCRdb re-analysed the PCR reads in MiXCR, keeping a single row per CDR3 protein. The top ten clones hold about an eighth of a sample with over 10,000 distinct CDR3 sequences, 61% of them seen once. Noted treatment: 10-day PBMC culture with coronavirus spike peptide pools or control peptides (ViraFEST assay). These receptors are not linked to any known antigen. Sequencing was done on a sample of CD4+ T cells from blood, cultured in vitro. Receptors originate from a human donor who had recovered from COVID-19.

This sequence joins TRBV7-2 and TRBJ2-3; TRBD2 matches at 14 bases. CDR1 and CDR2 (germline): SGHTA, FQGNSA. The CDR3 length is 16 residues. V lost 4 bases, J lost 6 bases, and 6 bases stayed unmatched. The CDR3 DNA sequence: TGTGCCAGCAGCTCGACTAGCGGGAGGGCCGGGGATACGCAGTATTTT. The encoded protein is CASSSTSGRAGDTQYF.

This rearrangement joins TRBV5-1 to TRBJ2-7, with a weak D call TRBD1 (5 bases). Germline CDR1 reads SGHRS; CDR2 reads YFSETQ. CDR3 size: 12 residues. Trimming took off 8 bases at V and 6 bases at J, with 15 bases between the two ends. The CDR3 protein is CASSKGQSEQYF. The CDR3 DNA reads TGCGCCAGTTCTAAGGGGCAGTCCGAGCAGTACTTC.

CDR3 loop: CSARDGDRVMNEQFF. CDR3 in DNA: TGCAGTGCTAGAGATGGGGACAGGGTCATGAATGAGCAGTTCTTC. The chain has TRBV20-1 and TRBJ2-1; 9 bases are a match to TRBD1. The CDR3 loop spans 15 amino acids. Trimming cost V 0 bases and J 7 bases; bases outside gene matches: 7. Germline-derived CDR1 and CDR2 are DFQATT and SNEGSKA (reference sequence).

This chain joins TRBV27 and TRBJ2-1; weak D call: TRBD2 (7 bases). The V end lost 2 bases, the J end lost 13 bases, and 9 bases lay between the germline ends. The CDR3 sequence is 11 residues long. The germline CDR1 and CDR2 sequences are MNHEY and SMNVEV (reference sequence). The DNA of the CDR3 is TGTGCCAGCAGTTTAGCGGGGGCACAGTTCTTC. Protein product: CASSLAGAQFF.

The chain carries TRBV30 and TRBJ2-3, with TRBD2 as a possible D gene (5 bases). The germline CDR1 and CDR2 sequences are GTSNPN and SVGIG (reference sequence). This CDR3 is built from 11 residues. The ends were cut back, 7 bases at V and 1 base at J, with 6 bases in the middle. CDR3 nucleotide sequence: TGTGCCTTTAGCGGCACAGATACGCAGTATTTT. It encodes CAFSGTDTQYF.

V is TRBV6-2 or TRBV6-3 and J is TRBJ2-3; 12 bases map to TRBD2. The CDR3 sequence is 15 residues long. CDR1 MNHEY and CDR2 SVGEGT come from the germline V gene. With V trimmed by 7 bases and J by 4 bases, 6 bases remained unmatched. CDR3 residues: CASKLAGGLSDTQYF. The CDR3 nucleotides read TGTGCCAGCAAACTAGCGGGGGGACTCTCAGATACGCAGTATTTT.

This clonotype has only a few counts. The rearrangement links TRBV20-1 to TRBJ1-6, with D tentatively TRBD1 (6 bases). This CDR3 contains 17 residues. Per the germline V gene, CDR1 is DFQATT and CDR2 is SNEGSKA (reference sequence). V shed 4 bases and J shed 0 bases, with 16 bases lying between them. In DNA form, the CDR3 reads TGCAGTGCTAAGGGCAGGGGAGGGAGCTCCTATAATTCACCCCTCCACTTT. It translates to CSAKGRGGSSYNSPLHF.

This sequence joins TRBV18 and TRBJ1-1, with 8 bases identical to TRBD1. The junction had 5 bases not matched to a gene; V was cut back by 4 bases and J by 7 bases. Germline CDR1 and CDR2: KGHSH and LQKENI. There are 13 residues in the CDR3. CDR3 nucleotides: TGTGCCAGCTCACAGGACAGGGAGAGTGAAGCTTTCTTT. Encoded protein: CASSQDRESEAFF.

The chain has TRBV11-3 and TRBJ2-3, with D possibly matching TRBD1 (5 bases). Germline V CDR1 and CDR2: SGHNT, YENEEA. The CDR3 has 14 amino acids. Trimming stripped 3 bases from V and 0 bases from J, with 7 bases between. The CDR3 DNA sequence: TGTGCCAGCAGCTTTGGGGCTAGCACAGATACGCAGTATTTT. Encoded protein: CASSFGASTDTQYF. Together with reference TRBV11-3 and TRBJ2-3, the CDR3 gives the full variable domain: EAGVVQSPRYKIIEKKQPVAFWCNPISGHNTLYWYLQNLGQGPELLIRYENEEAVDDSQLPKDRFSAERLKGVDSTLKIQPAELGDSAVYLCASSFGASTDTQYFGPGTRLTVL.

J is TRBJ1-1 and V is TRBV3-1; D remains unclear. V gave up 2 bases and J gave up 8 bases, with 6 bases separating them. Per the germline V gene, CDR1 is LGHDT and CDR2 is YNNKEL (reference sequence). CDR3 size: 11 residues. The CDR3 DNA reads TGTGCCAGCAGCCAATTGGGGGAAGCTTTCTTT. It specifies CASSQLGEAFF.

V usage is TRBV7-2 and J usage is TRBJ2-7; D gene ambiguous. CDR1 is SGHTA and CDR2 is FQGNSA in the germline V gene. This CDR3 region has 15 residues. Trimming removed 0 bases from V and 6 bases from J, with 15 bases in between. The CDR3 DNA is TGTGCCAGCAGCTTAGCGGCAGCTCCCTCGGCCGAGCAGTACTTC. This translates into CASSLAAAPSAEQYF.

The chain links TRBV6-1 to TRBJ1-4, with a weak D call TRBD1 (5 bases). Germline V lookup: CDR1 MNHNS, CDR2 SASEGT. There are 14 residues in the CDR3. With 5 bases removed from V and 8 bases from J, the gap between germline ends came to 15 bases. The CDR3 spells CASSINRRQEKLFF. The CDR3 nucleotides read TGTGCCAGCAGTATAAACAGGCGCCAAGAAAAACTGTTTTTT.

The chain combines TRBV25-1 with TRBJ1-1; D is uncertain. V lost 1 base to trimming and J lost 3 bases, with 9 bases between them. CDR1 is MGHDK, CDR2 SYGVNS, per germline. This CDR3 comprises 14 residues. Here the CDR3 reads CASSESRWDTEAFF. The CDR3 DNA sequence: TGTGCCAGCAGTGAATCCCGGTGGGACACTGAAGCTTTCTTT.

J is TRBJ1-1 and V is TRBV19; 7 bases align to TRBD1. The CDR3 runs to 16 residues. V was pared by 5 bases and J by 1 base, with 10 bases of the junction left unmatched. Germline V gives CDR1 LNHDA, CDR2 SQIVND (reference sequence). CDR3 sequence reads: CASSGRTGPGNTEAFF. The CDR3 nucleotides are TGTGCCAGTAGTGGTCGGACAGGTCCAGGGAACACTGAAGCTTTCTTT. Drawing the rest from reference TRBV19 and TRBJ1-1, the complete variable domain is DGGITQSPKYLFRKEGQNVTLSCEQNLNHDAMYWYRQDPGQGLRLIYYSQIVNDFQKGDIAEGYSVSREKKESFPLTVTSAQKNPTAFYLCASSGRTGPGNTEAFFGQGTRLTVV.

This chain's CDR3 is CATSDLHGTSGSQETQYF. In DNA, the CDR3 is TGTGCCACCAGTGATTTGCATGGGACTAGCGGGAGTCAAGAGACCCAGTACTTC. The chain is built from TRBV24-1 and TRBJ2-5; 14 nucleotides match TRBD2. The CDR3 length is 18 residues. The junction had 4 bases not matched to a gene; V was cut back by 0 bases and J by 2 bases. Germline V gene data show CDR1 as KGHDR and CDR2 as SFDVKD.

Turning to this clonotype: One end of the junction does not line up with germline, which may come from a read error. This chain uses TRBV27 with TRBJ2-7, with TRBD1 matching 8 bases. The CDR3 is made up of 13 amino acids. In germline, CDR1 is MNHEY, CDR2 SMNVEV (reference sequence). The CDR3 sequence: CVSSLGQGYEQYF. The CDR3 bases are TGTGTCAGCAGTCTCGGACAGGGCTACGAACAGTACTTC.

This clonotype was found once. V gene TRBV10-1 combines with J gene TRBJ1-3; D is undetermined. The V and J ends lost 11 bases and 3 bases respectively, with 8 bases between them. Germline lookup yields CDR1 WNHNN and CDR2 SYGVQD (reference sequence). The CDR3 has 11 residues. CDR3 loop: CASQHGNTIYF. The CDR3, as DNA: TGCGCCTCCCAGCATGGAAACACCATATATTTT.

This clonotype was picked up one time. The chain combines TRBV6-2 or TRBV6-3 with TRBJ2-1; unclear D gene. This CDR3 contains 15 residues. In germline, CDR1 is MNHEY, CDR2 SVGEGT. Between the trimmed V and J ends, which lost 8 bases and 0 bases, there was a span of 14 bases. The CDR3 DNA reads as TGTGCCAGCTCCCGGACCCCGAGCTCCTACAATGAGCAGTTCTTC. As protein: CASSRTPSSYNEQFF.

This clonotype was seen a handful of times. Here the CDR3 reads CASSPLAGGTTTGELFF. The CDR3 region has the DNA TGTGCCAGCAGCCCCCTGGCGGGAGGGACTACGACCGGGGAGCTGTTTTTT. The chain is built from TRBV7-9 and TRBJ2-2; 9 bases fit TRBD2. The CDR3 covers 17 residues. J lost 5 bases, V lost 5 bases, and 12 bases had no gene match. The germline V gene has CDR1 SEHNR and CDR2 FQNEAQ (reference sequence).

This clonotype was found a few times. The V and J genes are TRBV6-2 or TRBV6-3 and TRBJ1-1; D call uncertain. V shed 8 bases and J shed 1 base, with 5 bases lying between them. This CDR3 is 11 amino acids long. Germline CDR1 is MNHEY and CDR2 is SVGEGT. The CDR3 bases are TGTGCCAGCGGGAGGAACACTGAAGCTTTCTTT. Protein sequence: CASGRNTEAFF.

The CDR3: CASSQASRANSPLHF. The CDR3 DNA reads TGCGCCAGCAGCCAAGCGTCCAGGGCAAATTCACCCCTCCACTTT. V gene TRBV4-3 combines with J gene TRBJ1-6; D might be TRBD1 (5 bases). Trimming left V 1 base short and J 7 bases short, with 11 bases between. Germline assignment: CDR1 LGHNA and CDR2 YSLEER. The CDR3 is 15 amino acids.

The chain recombines TRBV7-2 with TRBJ2-3; 13 bases map to TRBD2. Germline CDR1 is SGHTA and CDR2 is FQGNSA. The CDR3 is 16 amino acids. Trimming at V came to 5 bases and at J to 3 bases, leaving 5 bases not matched to a gene. The CDR3 DNA follows: TGTGCCAGCAGCCAACTAGCGGGGGGGATGACAGATACGCAGTATTTT. Translation: CASSQLAGGMTDTQYF.

V gene TRBV27 combines with J gene TRBJ1-4; no clear D. V was trimmed by 0 bases and J by 7 bases, leaving 9 bases between them. Germline V lookup: CDR1 MNHEY, CDR2 SMNVEV (reference sequence). CDR3 size: 14 residues. CDR3 sequence (DNA): TGTGCCAGCAGTTTATCGAGTTTAGGTGAAAAACTGTTTTTT. Its protein is CASSLSSLGEKLFF.

Only a few counts were recorded for this clonotype. The V gene is TRBV20-1, the J gene TRBJ1-4; perhaps TRBD1 as D (5 bases). Germline lookup yields CDR1 DFQATT and CDR2 SNEGSKA (reference sequence). CDR3 length: 13 residues. Trimming shortened V by 6 bases and J by 3 bases, and 11 bases separated the two germline ends. Here the CDR3 DNA reads TGCAGTGCCCGACAGCTCCCTAATGAAAAACTGTTTTTT. The encoded protein is CSARQLPNEKLFF.